This T cell receptor beta chain was recovered during a study of identical twins (TCRdb year 2016). For the study in its entirety: To test whether fetal clonotypes persist, this study deep-sequenced TCR alpha and beta repertoires from monozygotic twins, from unrelated adults of various ages, and from cord blood. Replicate twin experiments were performed at different times using different library preparation protocols to rule out contamination. General study outcomes and caveats: Excess twin sharing in beta out-of-frame sequences was weaker because fewer shared sequences lowered the signal-to-noise ratio. Invariant T cells such as MAIT and iNKT could partly confound zero-insertion analyses, although diverse VJ usage argued against such confounding for most clonotypes. Compared with coincidental sharing between unrelated individuals, out-of-frame TCR alpha sequences shared between twins had an excess of sequences with low generation probability. Abundant cord blood beta clonotypes carried fewer insertions; young adult naive repertoires showed a weaker similar trend, while memory repertoires showed none. Out-of-frame TCR alpha sharing in monozygotic twins was systematically underestimated by recombination models, whereas sharing between unrelated individuals was in agreement with the recombination models. Because the same donors could not be followed over many years, the conclusions relied on cross-sectional statistical analysis.

Libraries were prepared through 5' RACE. The instrument was an Illumina HiSeq 2000. Template switching introduced a universal primer binding site; the final cDNA contained a unique molecular identifier, enabling accurate counting of TCR cDNA molecules. Specific primers in the conserved constant-segment region were used to synthesize first-strand cDNA for TCR alpha and beta chains. Each cDNA library was double barcoded, with a SMART-Mk sample barcode plus Illumina barcodes, to control for contamination. TruSeq adapter sequences and Illumina sample barcodes were added in two successive PCR steps. The TCR alpha and beta cDNA libraries were sequenced on the Illumina HiSeq platform using custom primers. The published analysis was carried out like this. MiGEC was used to process raw reads and extract unique molecular identifiers, and MiXCR was used to find CDR3 positions. Recombination models were inferred per individual with the repgenHMM and IGoR tools using an EM algorithm. The tcR package in R was used for shared clonotype analysis, with sharing normalized by the product of cloneset sizes. Out-of-frame nonproductive sequences were analyzed to study raw recombination free of thymic and clonal selection effects. TCRdb itself trimmed the public reads at Q25 with fastp, ran MiXCR and retained productive beta chains. One record per CDR3 amino acid sequence lists the most common genes and DNA. The V and J calls were determined by TCRdb, not by the authors. This sample holds some 460,000 distinct CDR3 sequences; approximately 15% were observed only once. Together, the top ten hold about 0.52% of the sample.

Many counts were recorded for this clonotype. The antigen this receptor binds is unknown. Per-base quality was not reported, and no clone a single base away is much larger than it. Only healthy Caucasian donors were included. Three pairs of female monozygotic twins, all aged 18 to 29 years, were included in the twin cohort. Positive isolation kits from Invitrogen were used to isolate the CD4+ and CD8+ T cell populations. CDR1 SGHRS and CDR2 YFSETQ are derived from the germline V gene. Including the terminal cysteine and phenylalanine, the CDR3 comprises 13 residues. Only CDR3 DNA remains: 39 bases, in frame from the first base. Trimming takes 3 bases from V and 4 bases from J, and the germline ends sit 11 bases apart. This sample was shared with a second study, whose subject was yellow fever vaccine responses in identical twins. As the second study states: According to the authors, the vaccine-induced T cell response in identical twins seemed to be partly convergent and partly specific to each individual. Focusing on identical twins, the study followed the T cell clones that responded to the vaccine, and did so with precision.

The sequence is built from TRBV5-1 and TRBJ2-7; the D gene is possibly TRBD2, with 5 bases matching. This TCR came from a woman between 18 and 29 years old in good health. The sample consisted of CD4+ T cells sorted from blood. This receptor has the CDR3 CASSSEGRYEQYF. The sequenced DNA: TGCGCCAGCAGCTCCGAGGGAAGGTACGAGCAGTACTTC. When the CDR3 is completed using the reference TRBV5-1 and TRBJ2-7 genes on either side, the full variable domain is KAGVTQTPRYLIKTRGQQVTLSCSPISGHRSVSWYQQTPGQGLQFLFEYFSETQRNKGNFPGRFSGRQFSNSRSEMNVSTLELGDSALYLCASSSEGRYEQYFGPGTRLTVT.